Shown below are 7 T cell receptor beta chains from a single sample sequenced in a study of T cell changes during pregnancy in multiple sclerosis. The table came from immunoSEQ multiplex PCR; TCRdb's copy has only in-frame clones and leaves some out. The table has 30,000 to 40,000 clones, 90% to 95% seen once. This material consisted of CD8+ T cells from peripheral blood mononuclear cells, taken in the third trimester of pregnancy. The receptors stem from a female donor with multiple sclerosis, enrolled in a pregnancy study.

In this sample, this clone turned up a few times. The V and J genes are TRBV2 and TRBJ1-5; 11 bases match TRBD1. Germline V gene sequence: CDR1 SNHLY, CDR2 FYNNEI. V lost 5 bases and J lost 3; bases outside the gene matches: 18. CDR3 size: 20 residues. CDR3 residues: CASSTPRDRGYRWDNQPQHF. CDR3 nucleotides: TGTGCCAGCAGTACCCCCCGGGACAGGGGGTATCGTTGGGACAATCAGCCCCAGCATTTT.

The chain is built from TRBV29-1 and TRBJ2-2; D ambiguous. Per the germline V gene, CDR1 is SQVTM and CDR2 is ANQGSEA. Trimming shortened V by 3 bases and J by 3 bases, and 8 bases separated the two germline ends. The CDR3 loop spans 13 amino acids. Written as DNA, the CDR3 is TGCAGCGTTGATGAGGTAGACACCGGGGAGCTGTTTTTT. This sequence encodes CSVDEVDTGELFF.

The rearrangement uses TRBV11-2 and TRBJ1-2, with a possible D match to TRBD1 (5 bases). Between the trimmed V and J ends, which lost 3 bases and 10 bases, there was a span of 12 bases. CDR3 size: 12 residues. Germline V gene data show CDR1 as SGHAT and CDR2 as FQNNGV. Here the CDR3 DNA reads TGTGCCAGCAGCTTGGGGGGATCTTACTACACCTTC. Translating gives CASSLGGSYYTF.

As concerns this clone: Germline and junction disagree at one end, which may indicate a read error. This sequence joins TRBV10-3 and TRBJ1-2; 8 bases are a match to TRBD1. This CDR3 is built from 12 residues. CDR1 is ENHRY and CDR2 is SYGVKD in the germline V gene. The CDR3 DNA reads TGTGCCATCAGTGGATCGGACAGGGACATGATTTTC. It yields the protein CAISGSDRDMIF.

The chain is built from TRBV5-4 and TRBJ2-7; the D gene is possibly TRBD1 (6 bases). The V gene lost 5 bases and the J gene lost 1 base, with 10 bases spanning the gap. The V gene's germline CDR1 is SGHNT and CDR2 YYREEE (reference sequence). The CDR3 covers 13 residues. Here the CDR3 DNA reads TGTGCCAGCAGTTACAGGGAATCCTACGAGCAGTACTTC. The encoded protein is CASSYRESYEQYF.

In nucleotides, the CDR3 is TGTGCCATCAGTGAGACCAGCTACGAGCAGTACTTC. It yields the protein CAISETSYEQYF. This rearrangement joins TRBV10-3 to TRBJ2-7; D is ambiguous. V lost 2 bases and J lost 3, with 5 bases in between. CDR1 and CDR2 (germline): ENHRY, SYGVKD. The CDR3 is 12 amino acids.

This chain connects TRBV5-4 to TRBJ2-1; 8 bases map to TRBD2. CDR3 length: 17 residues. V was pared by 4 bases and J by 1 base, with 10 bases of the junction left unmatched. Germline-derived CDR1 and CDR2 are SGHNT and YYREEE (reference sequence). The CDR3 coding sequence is TGTGCCAGCAGCCGGGAGGGGGGTCCAATTTCCTACAATGAGCAGTTCTTC. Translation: CASSREGGPISYNEQFF.